These T cell receptor beta chains were read from a single sample in a study of Graves' ophthalmopathy and Graves' hyperthyroidism. Each CDR3 protein is one row after TCRdb ran MiXCR on the multiplex PCR reads. This repertoire shows roughly 1.1 million distinct CDR3 sequences, less than 45% found once; its top ten account for roughly 11%. The sample was peripheral blood or thyroid tissue (not recorded which). The receptor set was obtained from an adult man with Graves' hyperthyroidism. Both conserved end residues are part of each CDR3. A D gene is named only where the DNA matches it firmly. A clone size is listed for some rows: how often the clone was seen (once, few, many), or a class if it is expanded.

j_call	d_call	clone_size	v_call	cdr3_nt	cdr3_aa
TRBJ2-7	-	many	TRBV4-1	TGCGCCAGCAGCCAAGACGCTGGCCAAGCCACCGAGCAGTACTTC	CASSQDAGQATEQYF
TRBJ1-5	-	many	TRBV4-1	TGTGCCAGCAGCCAGACTGGGGGGAATCAGCCCCAGCATTTT	CASSQTGGNQPQHF
TRBJ1-2	TRBD1	-	TRBV25-1	TGTGCCAGCAGTGGTCCCGGGACAGGGGTGCCTTTGAACTATGGCTACACCTTC	CASSGPGTGVPLNYGYTF
TRBJ1-1	-	many	TRBV20-1	TGCAGTGCTAGAGGCCGCGGGCAGCCTGGCACTGAAGCTTTCTTT	CSARGRGQPGTEAFF
TRBJ2-7	-	few	TRBV6-5	TGTGCCAGCAGTGATTCCGGAAGCCCTCCCTACGAGCAGTACTTC	CASSDSGSPPYEQYF
TRBJ2-5	-	-	TRBV12-3/TRBV12-4	TGTGCCAGCAGTCCCCCTTTGGGGGGAGCAGAGACCCAGTACTTC	CASSPPLGGAETQYF
TRBJ2-7	-	-	TRBV10-2	TGTGCCAGCAGCCAGGAGCGGGTCCGTTACGAGCAGTACTTC	CASSQERVRYEQYF
TRBJ1-2	TRBD1	-	TRBV25-1	TGTGCCAGCAGTGCTAGAGTGGCAGGGGGAAATAACTATGGCTACACCTTC	CASSARVAGGNNYGYTF
TRBJ1-1	-	few	TRBV5-6	TGTGCCAGCAGCTTGCTGTCGGGGGGGCACACTGAAGCTTTCTTT	CASSLLSGGHTEAFF
TRBJ1-1	TRBD1	many	TRBV7-9	TGTGCCAGCAGCTTAGGGCAGGGGGCGGACACTGAAGCTTTCTTT	CASSLGQGADTEAFF
TRBJ1-3	TRBD1	-	TRBV20-1	TGCAGTGCTACGTATACGGGACAGTCCGGAAACACCATATATTTT	CSATYTGQSGNTIYF
TRBJ1-3	-	-	TRBV9	TGTGCCAGCAGCGTAGGGGCAGGAGTGAACACCATATATTTT	CASSVGAGVNTIYF
TRBJ2-2	-	-	TRBV5-1	-	CASSPWDRSCFF
TRBJ1-4	TRBD1	many	TRBV29-1	TGCAGCGTGCCCGACAGGGTTGGGGGTGAAAAACTGTTTTTT	CSVPDRVGGEKLFF
TRBJ2-7	-	many	TRBV10-3	TGTGCCATCCTTGGGCAAACGGGCGAGCAGTACTTC	CAILGQTGEQYF
TRBJ2-1	-	-	TRBV14	TGTGCCAGCAGCGATGGGATTATATCCTACAATGAGCAGTTCTTC	CASSDGIISYNEQFF
TRBJ1-2	TRBD1	-	TRBV24-1	TGTGCCACCAGTGACCGGGACAGGGTTGGCTATGGCTACACCTTC	CATSDRDRVGYGYTF
TRBJ1-1	-	-	TRBV19	TGTGCCAGTAGCCCGCGGGTAGGGGGGAACACTGAAGCTTTCTTT	CASSPRVGGNTEAFF
TRBJ1-5	-	-	TRBV7-9	TGTGCCAGCGGGAGGATCGGACCCCAGCATTTT	CASGRIGPQHF
TRBJ2-3	-	few	TRBV19	TGTGCCAGTAGTATTCGATCAAGCACAGATACGCAGTATTTT	CASSIRSSTDTQYF
TRBJ1-5	-	-	TRBV29-1	TGCAGCGTGGGGGCAGGAGGTGGTCAGCCCCAGCATTTT	CSVGAGGGQPQHF
TRBJ2-5	-	few	TRBV19	TGTGCCAGTACCGGCCTAGGGGAAGAGACCCAGTACTTC	CASTGLGEETQYF
TRBJ1-1	-	many	TRBV18	TGTGCCAGCTCACCTGTAGAGATAAACACTGAAGCTTTCTTT	CASSPVEINTEAFF
TRBJ2-7	TRBD2	many	TRBV4-3	TGCGCCAGCAGTGCTACGGGACTAGCGGGAGGCGAGCAGTACTTC	CASSATGLAGGEQYF
TRBJ2-7	TRBD2	few	TRBV5-1	TGCGCCAGCAGCTTGGGCGGGGGGGCCGAGGGCTACGAGCAGTACTTC	CASSLGGGAEGYEQYF
TRBJ1-5	-	-	TRBV10-3	TGTGCCATCAGTGATAGCGGGGGGACTCAGCCCCAGCATTTT	CAISDSGGTQPQHF
TRBJ2-5	TRBD1	many	TRBV7-2	TGTGCCAGCAGCAGAAGGACAGGGGGTATGGGAGAGACCCAGTACTTC	CASSRRTGGMGETQYF
TRBJ2-5	-	few	TRBV2	TGTGCCAGCAGTTTACCAGGGGGGATGGAAGAGACCCAGTACTTC	CASSLPGGMEETQYF
TRBJ2-5	TRBD1	-	TRBV10-3	TGTGCCATCAGCGGGACAGGGGGTGCAGAGACCCAGTACTTC	CAISGTGGAETQYF
TRBJ1-1	TRBD1	-	TRBV7-9	TGTGCCAGCAGCAGTGACAGGGTTCTCATGAACACTGAAGCTTTCTTT	CASSSDRVLMNTEAFF
TRBJ2-7	TRBD2	few	TRBV20-1	TGCAGTGCTAGAGATGGGACGGGACTAGTCTACGAGCAGTACTTC	CSARDGTGLVYEQYF
TRBJ2-7	TRBD2	-	TRBV3-1	TGTGCCAGCAGCCAAGCGGGACTAGCTGAGCTCTCCTACGAGCAGTACTTC	CASSQAGLAELSYEQYF
TRBJ1-3	-	-	TRBV3-1	TGTGCCAGCAGCCAAGGAGAGTCAGGGGAGCGAAACACCATATATTTT	CASSQGESGERNTIYF
TRBJ2-7	-	many	TRBV7-6	TGTGCCAGCAGCCTGGGTGGGGGCGTCTACGAGCAGTACTTC	CASSLGGGVYEQYF
TRBJ1-2	-	-	TRBV5-1	TGTGCCAGCAGCTTGAGATTGGTCGAGGGCTGTGGCTACACCTTC	CASSLRLVEGCGYTF
TRBJ1-6	-	-	TRBV9	TGTGCCAGCAGCTTAGGCGGAAAACCCCTCCACTTT	CASSLGGKPLHF
TRBJ2-6	-	-	TRBV7-6	TGTGCCAGCAGCACCCGGACAGCTAGTTCCCCTGGGGCCAACGTCCTGACATTC	CASSTRTASSPGANVLTF
TRBJ1-1	TRBD1	few	TRBV6-5	TGTGCCAGCAGACCAGGGGTTTGGGACAGAAACACTGAAGCTTTCTTT	CASRPGVWDRNTEAFF
TRBJ1-2	-	many	TRBV5-6	TGTGCCAGCAGCTTGGTGGACCTACTCTTTAACTATGGCTACACCTTC	CASSLVDLLFNYGYTF
TRBJ2-7	TRBD2	many	TRBV20-1	TGCAGTAGACTAGCGGGAGGTCTTGACGAGCAGTACTTC	CSRLAGGLDEQYF
TRBJ1-5	TRBD1	-	TRBV10-3	TGTGCCATGGGCACAGGGGATAGAAATCAGCCCCAGCATTTT	CAMGTGDRNQPQHF
TRBJ2-5	-	few	TRBV7-3	TGTGCCAGCAGCCAATCTAACGGCAGGGAGGTAGCGGAGACCCAGTACTTC	CASSQSNGREVAETQYF
TRBJ2-5	-	-	TRBV15	TGTGCCACCAGCAGGGTGGACCCCGGGGACCAGTACTTC	CATSRVDPGDQYF
TRBJ1-2	-	few	TRBV15	TGTGCCACCAGCAGTCGTGCAGGGTACGGCTACACCTTC	CATSSRAGYGYTF
TRBJ2-5	-	few	TRBV27	TGTGCCAGCAGTTTAAGGCCTAGCCAAGAGACCCAGTACTTC	CASSLRPSQETQYF
TRBJ1-1	-	-	TRBV7-6	TGTGCCAGCAGCTTAGAGCCCCGGGACGGGAACACTGAAGCTTTCTTT	CASSLEPRDGNTEAFF
TRBJ1-6	-	many	TRBV4-1	TGCGCCAGCAGACGACGTATACTGGACGGTGTTTCACCCCTCCACTTT	CASRRRILDGVSPLHF
TRBJ1-4	TRBD1	-	TRBV3-1	TGTGCCAGCAGCCAAGCAGACAGGGTTAGGGAAAAACTGTTTTTT	CASSQADRVREKLFF
TRBJ1-1	TRBD1	few	TRBV12-3/TRBV12-4	TGTGCCAGCAGTTGGACAGGGGGCACCGGCACTGAAGCTTTCTTT	CASSWTGGTGTEAFF
TRBJ1-1	-	many	TRBV20-1	TGCAGTGCTAGAGAGGGCGGGAACATTGAAGCTTTCTTT	CSAREGGNIEAFF